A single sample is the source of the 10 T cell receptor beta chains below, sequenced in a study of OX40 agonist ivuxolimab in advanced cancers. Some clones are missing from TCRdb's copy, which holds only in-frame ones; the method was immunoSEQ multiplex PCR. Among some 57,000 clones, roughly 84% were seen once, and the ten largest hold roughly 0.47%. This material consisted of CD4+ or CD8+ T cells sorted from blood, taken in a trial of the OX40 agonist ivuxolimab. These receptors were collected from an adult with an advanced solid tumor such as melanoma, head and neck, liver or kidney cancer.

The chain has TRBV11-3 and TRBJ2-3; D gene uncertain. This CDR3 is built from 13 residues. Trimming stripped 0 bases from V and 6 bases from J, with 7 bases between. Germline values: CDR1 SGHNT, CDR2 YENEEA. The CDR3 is CASSLEYRDTQYF. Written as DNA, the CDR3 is TGTGCCAGCAGCTTAGAGTACCGGGATACGCAGTATTTT.

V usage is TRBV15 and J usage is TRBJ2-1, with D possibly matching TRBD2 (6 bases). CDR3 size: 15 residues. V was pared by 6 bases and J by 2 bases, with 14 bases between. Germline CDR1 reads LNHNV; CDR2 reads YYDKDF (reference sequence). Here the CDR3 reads CATRGLRGTYNEQFF. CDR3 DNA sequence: TGTGCCACCAGGGGCCTCCGCGGGACCTACAATGAGCAGTTCTTC.

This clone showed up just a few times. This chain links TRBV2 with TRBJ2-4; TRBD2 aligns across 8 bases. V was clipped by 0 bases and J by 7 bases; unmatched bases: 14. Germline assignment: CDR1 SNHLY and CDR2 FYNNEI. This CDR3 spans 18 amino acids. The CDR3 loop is CASSEALRASGRRNIQYF. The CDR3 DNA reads TGTGCCAGCAGTGAAGCGCTTCGGGCGAGCGGGAGACGGAACATTCAGTACTTC.

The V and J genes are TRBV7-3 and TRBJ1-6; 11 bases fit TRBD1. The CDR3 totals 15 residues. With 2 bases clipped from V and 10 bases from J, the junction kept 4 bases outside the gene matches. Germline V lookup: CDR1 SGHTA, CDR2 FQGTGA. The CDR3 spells CASSLGDRGKSPLHF. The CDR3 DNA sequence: TGTGCCAGCAGCTTAGGGGACAGGGGGAAATCACCCCTCCACTTT.

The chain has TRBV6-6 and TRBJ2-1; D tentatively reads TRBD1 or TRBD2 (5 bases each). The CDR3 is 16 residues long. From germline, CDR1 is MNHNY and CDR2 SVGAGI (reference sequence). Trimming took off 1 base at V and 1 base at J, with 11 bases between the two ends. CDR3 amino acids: CASSYLSWGSYNEQFF. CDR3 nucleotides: TGTGCCAGCAGTTACTTAAGTTGGGGGTCCTACAATGAGCAGTTCTTC.

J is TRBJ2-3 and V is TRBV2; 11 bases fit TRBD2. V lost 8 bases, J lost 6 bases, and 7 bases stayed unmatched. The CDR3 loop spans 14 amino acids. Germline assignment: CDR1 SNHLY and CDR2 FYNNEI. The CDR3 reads CASFSGRARDTQYF. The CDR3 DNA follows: TGTGCCAGCTTTAGCGGGAGGGCTCGCGATACGCAGTATTTT. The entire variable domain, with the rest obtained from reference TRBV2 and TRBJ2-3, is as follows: EPEVTQTPSHQVTQMGQEVILRCVPISNHLYFYWYRQILGQKVEFLVSFYNNEISEKSEIFDDQFSVERPDGSNFTLKIRSTKLEDSAMYFCASFSGRARDTQYFGPGTRLTVL.

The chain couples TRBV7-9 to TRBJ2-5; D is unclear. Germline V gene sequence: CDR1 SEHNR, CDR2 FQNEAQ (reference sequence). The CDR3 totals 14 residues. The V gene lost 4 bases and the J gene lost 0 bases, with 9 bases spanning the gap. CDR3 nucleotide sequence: TGTGCCAGCAGCTCCGCGTCCTACCAAGAGACCCAGTACTTC. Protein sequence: CASSSASYQETQYF.

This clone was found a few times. This CDR3 reads CASSLNGLAGYEQYF. CDR3 DNA: TGTGCCAGCAGTTTGAACGGACTAGCGGGATACGAGCAGTACTTC. The V call is TRBV11-2, the J call TRBJ2-7, with 12 positions matching TRBD2. After removal of 6 bases from V and 4 bases from J, the junction contained 7 bases not matched to a gene. This CDR3 contains 15 residues. Germline assignment: CDR1 SGHAT and CDR2 FQNNGV.

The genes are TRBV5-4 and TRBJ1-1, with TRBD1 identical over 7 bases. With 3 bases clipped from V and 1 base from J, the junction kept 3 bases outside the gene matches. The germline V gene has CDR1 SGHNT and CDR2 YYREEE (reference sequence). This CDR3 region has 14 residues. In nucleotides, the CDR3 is TGTGCCAGCAGCTGGGGACAGCAGAACACTGAAGCTTTCTTT. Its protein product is CASSWGQQNTEAFF.

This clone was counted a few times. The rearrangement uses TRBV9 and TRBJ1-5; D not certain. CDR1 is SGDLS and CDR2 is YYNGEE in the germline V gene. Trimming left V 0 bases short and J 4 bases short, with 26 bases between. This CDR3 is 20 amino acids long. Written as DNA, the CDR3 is TGTGCCAGCAGCGTAGAAAAGGAAGGGAGTGGGATAAGGGAAAATCAGCCCCAGCATTTT. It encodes CASSVEKEGSGIRENQPQHF. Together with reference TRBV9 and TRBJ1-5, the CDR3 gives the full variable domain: DSGVTQTPKHLITATGQRVTLRCSPRSGDLSVYWYQQSLDQGLQFLIQYYNGEERAKGNILERFSAQQFPDLHSELNLSSLELGDSALYFCASSVEKEGSGIRENQPQHFGDGTRLSIL.